This TCR beta chain was recovered during a study of blood T cells in healthy people across ages. The overall study: The template switching approach captured approximately one barcoded beta molecule for every two T cells. Findings and caveats of the study: One million T cells yielded diversity estimates that were considered underestimates. There were more naive CD4+ cells and higher diversity in long-lived donors than in aged donors.

CDR3 length: 13 residues. V gave up 10 bases and J gave up 9 bases; unmatched junction bases: 5. The V gene's germline CDR1 is ENHRY and CDR2 SYGVKD. This clonotype was seen many times. Antigen specificity is unknown. Then a second PCR, running about 6 to 12 cycles, was carried out with a sample-barcoded 5' primer and a J-beta primer mix. Each CDR3 protein gets one entry after TCRdb re-called the 5' RACE reads with MiXCR. The data contain about 620,000 distinct CDR3 sequences, around a fifth of them seen just once; the ten biggest clones take up roughly 3.4%. The rearrangement links TRBV10-3 to TRBJ2-1, with TRBD2 matching over 14 bases. The clonotype was recovered from a man aged 65 to 79 in good health. The sequencing sample was made of blood. Here the CDR3 reads CATGTSGSLEQFF. The DNA for the CDR3 is TGTGCCACCGGGACTAGCGGGAGTCTTGAGCAGTTCTTC.